A single sample gave rise to the 15 T cell receptor beta chains below, sequenced in a study of shared T cell receptors in the human thymus. Profiled with immunoSEQ multiplex PCR; TCRdb holds only in-frame clones, not every one. The sample shows almost 550,000 clones, about 80% of them seen only once. The same sample was also studied in work on human thymus T cells.

Material for sequencing was thymocytes. The receptors were gathered from a boy under two years old with a congenital heart defect.

The chain employs TRBV27 and TRBJ2-5; TRBD2 might be the D (7 bases). Germline CDR1 MNHEY, CDR2 SMNVEV (reference sequence). Trimming removed 4 bases from V and 5 bases from J, with 20 bases in between. This CDR3 comprises 16 residues. The CDR3 spells CASSSYQLGGQETQYF. CDR3 sequence (DNA): TGTGCCAGCAGTTCATATCAGTTGGGGGGGCAGGAGACCCAGTACTTC.

This rearrangement joins TRBV6-4 to TRBJ1-5; D possibly corresponds to TRBD1 (6 bases). Germline values: CDR1 MRHNA, CDR2 SNTAGT. Trimming stripped 3 bases from V and 6 bases from J, with 15 bases between. CDR3 length: 15 amino acids. Here the CDR3 reads CASSEGAHQLQPQHF. The DNA of the CDR3 is TGTGCCAGCAGTGAGGGGGCGCATCAACTTCAGCCCCAGCATTTT.

The chain uses TRBV4-3 and TRBJ2-3, with 9 bases matching TRBD2. Germline V gives CDR1 LGHNA, CDR2 YSLEER. The CDR3 runs 16 residues. With 3 bases clipped from V and 5 bases from J, the junction kept 9 bases outside the gene matches. Written as DNA, the CDR3 is TGCGCCAGCAGCCAGGACAATAAGCGGGAGGTAGATACGCAGTATTTT. As protein: CASSQDNKREVDTQYF.

The CDR3 DNA follows: TGTGCCAGTAGACCACTTATACAGGTCCCGGGAAACACCATATATTTT. Its protein product is CASRPLIQVPGNTIYF. The V gene is TRBV19, the J gene TRBJ1-3, with TRBD1 as a possible D gene (5 bases). V was shortened by 6 bases and J by 4 bases, with 19 bases between the two germline ends. This CDR3 comprises 16 residues. Germline CDR1 and CDR2: LNHDA and SQIVND (reference sequence).

This clone came up a few times. The chain joins TRBV5-4 to TRBJ2-7, with D possibly being TRBD2 (6 bases). V was cut by 2 bases and J by 3 bases, with 15 bases left in between. The CDR3 is 15 amino acids. Per the germline V gene, CDR1 is SGHNT and CDR2 is YYREEE (reference sequence). This CDR3 is CASSLGGVGGYEQYF. DNA for the CDR3: TGTGCCAGCAGCTTAGGAGGAGTGGGGGGCTACGAGCAGTACTTC.

The CDR3 nucleotides are TGTGCTAGTGGTTTGGTACTGGCGGGAGGAGGAGGGGCCAACACCGGGGAGCTGTTTTTT. Its translation: CASGLVLAGGGGANTGELFF. This chain connects TRBV12-5 to TRBJ2-2, with 8 bases matching TRBD2. The junction had 14 bases not matched to a gene; V was cut back by 0 bases and J by 2 bases. The CDR3 totals 20 residues. CDR1 is LGHNT and CDR2 is FRNRAP in the germline V gene. The full variable domain, in which reference TRBV12-5 and TRBJ2-2 provide the parts outside the CDR3, is DARVTQTPRHKVTEMGQEVTMRCQPILGHNTVFWYRQTMMQGLELLAYFRNRAPLDDSGMPKDRFSAEMPDATLATLKIQPSEPRDSAVYFCASGLVLAGGGGANTGELFFGEGSRLTVL.

CDR3 sequence (DNA): TGTGCCAGCAGTGTACAGGGGGTGGAGGAGCTGTTTTTT. Translated, it gives CASSVQGVEELFF. This chain joins TRBV27 and TRBJ2-2; 8 bases line up with TRBD1. From germline, CDR1 is MNHEY and CDR2 SMNVEV (reference sequence). The ends lost 5 bases at V and 10 bases at J; junction bases unmatched: 6. The CDR3 length is 13 residues.

This chain joins TRBV10-3 and TRBJ1-5, with a weak D call TRBD1 (5 bases). Trimming pared 10 bases from V and 6 bases from J, leaving 19 bases between. The CDR3 runs to 14 residues. CDR1 and CDR2 from the germline V gene are ENHRY and SYGVKD. Here the CDR3 reads CATDDLRGGQPQHF. Here the CDR3 DNA reads TGTGCCACCGACGATCTAAGGGGCGGTCAGCCCCAGCATTTT.

The V gene is TRBV5-1, the J gene TRBJ2-1; 13 bases fit TRBD2. The V gene's germline CDR1 is SGHRS and CDR2 YFSETQ. The CDR3 covers 17 residues. With 2 bases clipped from V and 2 bases from J, the junction kept 4 bases outside the gene matches. Here the CDR3 DNA reads TGCGCCAGCAGCTTACTAGCGGGAGGGCCTCCCTACAATGAGCAGTTCTTC. It encodes CASSLLAGGPPYNEQFF.

The chain recombines TRBV27 with TRBJ1-5; 7 bases match TRBD1. The CDR3 is 16 amino acids. Germline V gene lookup returns CDR1 MNHEY and CDR2 SMNVEV (reference sequence). V trimming: 6 bases; J trimming: 1 base; junction bases outside the gene matches: 9. The CDR3 coding sequence is TGTGCCAGCAGCCCCAAAATGGACAGGAGCAATCAGCCCCAGCATTTT. Residues: CASSPKMDRSNQPQHF.

The chain recombines TRBV4-1 with TRBJ2-7; 11 positions match TRBD2. V was pared by 8 bases and J by 7 bases, with 10 bases of the junction left unmatched. The CDR3 has 14 amino acids. Per germline, CDR1 MGHRA and CDR2 YSYEKL. The CDR3 protein is CASSGTSGLREQYF. The DNA for the CDR3 is TGCGCCAGCTCCGGGACTAGCGGCTTACGAGAGCAGTACTTC.

The rearrangement links TRBV4-2 to TRBJ2-3; D possibly corresponds to TRBD2 (5 bases). Germline loops: CDR1 LGHNA, CDR2 YNFKEQ. The CDR3 runs to 16 residues. With 0 bases removed from V and 5 bases from J, the gap between germline ends came to 15 bases. The CDR3 DNA reads as TGTGCCAGCAGCCAAGATTCAGAGGGAGCGAAAGATACGCAGTATTTT. It specifies CASSQDSEGAKDTQYF.

In this sample, this clone turned up once. The chain recombines TRBV5-1 with TRBJ2-7; possible D gene TRBD1, 7 bases. V lost 3 bases and J lost 2, with 15 bases in between. There are 15 residues in the CDR3. CDR1 and CDR2 (germline): SGHRS, YFSETQ. CDR3 sequence (DNA): TGCGCCAGCAGCTGGACTACAGGGGACCCCTACGAGCAGTACTTC. Translation: CASSWTTGDPYEQYF.

This clone was seen a few times. The V and J genes are TRBV19 and TRBJ2-7; 9 bases match TRBD2. The J segment lost 2 bases and the V segment lost 5 bases, leaving 7 bases of the junction unmatched. This CDR3 has 15 amino acids. CDR1 and CDR2 (germline): LNHDA, SQIVND (reference sequence). The CDR3 loop is CASSAASGTTYEQYF. The CDR3 region has the DNA TGTGCCAGTAGTGCGGCTAGCGGGACGACCTACGAGCAGTACTTC.

The chain is built from TRBV6-1 and TRBJ2-7, with 9 bases that match TRBD2. Germline lookup yields CDR1 MNHNS and CDR2 SASEGT. The CDR3 consists of 19 residues. Trimming cost V 3 bases and J 3 bases; bases outside gene matches: 18. The CDR3 nucleotides read TGTGCCAGCAGTGACCGGACAGGAGACCTTAGCGGGAGCCGCTACGAGCAGTACTTC. Protein product: CASSDRTGDLSGSRYEQYF.